The subject of this entry is one T cell receptor (beta chain). A much larger clone lies a single base off, so this may be a read error. PBMCs were collected from an approximately 9.4 ml volume of fresh peripheral blood. The data belong to a study of T cells in Graves' hyperthyroidism and ophthalmopathy. TCR beta CDR3 region amplification was performed from RNA transcripts. HTBI primers drove first-round RT-PCR of the TCR CDR3. TCRdb called the multiplex PCR reads again in MiXCR, with one record for every CDR3 protein. The top ten clones hold around 13% of a sample with approximately 690,000 distinct CDR3 sequences, roughly 14% of them seen once. This CDR3 is 14 amino acids long. V dropped 1 base and J dropped 6; count of bases not matched to a gene: 3.

This sequence originates from a woman aged 45 to 65 with Graves' ophthalmopathy. V is TRBV12-3 or TRBV12-4 and J is TRBJ2-1, with 7 positions matching TRBD1. Specimen: blood. As DNA, the CDR3 is TGTGCCAGCAGTTTAGTAGGGGGCTGCAATGAGCAGTTCTTC. This codes for CASSLVGGCNEQFF.